The source of this T cell receptor beta chain is a study of cytomegalovirus exposure and HLA in healthy donors. General observations from the study: Earlier findings revealed that most TCR beta V segments proved productive either about 87% or about 30% of the time. A later analysis appeared to link common viral pathogens to several of the most significant clusters.

The V end lost 6 bases, the J end lost 6 bases, and 14 bases lay between the germline ends. The CDR3 has 13 residues. Germline assignment: CDR1 MNHEY and CDR2 SMNVEV (reference sequence). Researchers ran the PCR with 60 Vbeta and 13 Jbeta primers. Sequenced by immunoSEQ multiplex PCR; TCRdb stores in-frame clones only, minus some. The profile shows 200,000 to 250,000 clones, roughly 80% of them singletons. Turning to this clone: Its antigen is not identified. The sample has other DNA sequences that encode this CDR3 too.

The gene calls are TRBV27 and TRBJ1-2, with a weak D call TRBD1 (5 bases). This receptor was taken from a girl aged 2-10 years in good health and CMV-seronegative. Sequencing was done on a sample of PBMCs. CDR3: CASSLAGVNGYTF. For the CDR3, the DNA is TGTGCCAGCAGCCTCGCGGGGGTAAATGGCTACACCTTC.